This is a list of T cell receptor beta chains from one sample in a study of metastatic and nonmetastatic thyroid tumors. TCRdb re-called the PCR reads through MiXCR. The table records around 41,000 clones, about 13% of them present only once. The sample was blood. The receptors stem from a female donor with papillary thyroid cancer or a benign thyroid nodule (not recorded which). Some clones in this sample may be carry-over from other donors' samples. The CDR3 runs from the conserved cysteine through the conserved F or W. Not every row has a clone size; where given, it reads once, few, many or a size class.

v_gene	j_gene	abundance	len	CDR3aa
TRBV6-1	TRBJ2-1	few	15	CASSPTSGTYNEQFF
TRBV20-1	TRBJ1-1	many	12	CSARQMNTEAFF
TRBV7-9	TRBJ1-2	many	14	CASSAGRANYGYTF
TRBV20-1	TRBJ2-5	many	16	CSARDSGRGTQETQYF
TRBV12-3/TRBV12-4	TRBJ2-5	-	15	CASTKSPTSLETQYF
TRBV27	TRBJ1-1	-	13	CASSIRRLSEDFF
TRBV7-9	TRBJ1-4	many	15	CASSLEGQGAGKLFF
TRBV6-1	TRBJ1-2	many	14	CASRGYGESNGYTF
TRBV28	TRBJ2-3	many	16	CASRSGGALITDTQYF
TRBV20-1	TRBJ2-7	many	14	CSARGTDISYEQYF
TRBV7-9	TRBJ1-1	many	12	CASSRGGTEAFF
TRBV19	TRBJ2-4	many	13	CASSDSKGNIQYF
TRBV12-3/TRBV12-4	TRBJ2-1	many	16	CASSTLAGGPYNEQFF
TRBV5-4	TRBJ2-7	few	17	CASSLARGHKGTYEQYF
TRBV18	TRBJ1-1	many	14	CASSPPESRGTAFF
TRBV7-2	TRBJ2-1	many	12	CASSPHRDEQFF
TRBV10-2	TRBJ2-2	many	13	CASRAGPAGELFF
TRBV20-1	TRBJ2-5	many	16	CSARMGSSGTQETQYF
TRBV20-1	TRBJ1-2	many	12	CSASLMADGYTF
TRBV30	TRBJ2-2	many	14	CAWRGATDTGELFF
TRBV28	TRBJ2-5	-	19	CARSPLSTSGSAGGKTQYF
TRBV30	TRBJ1-2	many	12	CAWGLSTSGYTF